A single sample is the source of the 10 T cell receptor beta chains below, sequenced in a study of T cell responses to AZD1222 COVID-19 vaccine. Assay: immunoSEQ multiplex PCR; the TCRdb copy retains only in-frame clones and omits some. The table includes 130,000 or so clones, more than 85% detected once. The sequencing here drew on peripheral blood, taken 28 days after the second AZD1222 dose. These receptors all come from an adult who received the AZD1222 COVID-19 vaccine.

The chain is built from TRBV2 and TRBJ1-3; 9 bases map to TRBD1. The germline V gene has CDR1 SNHLY and CDR2 FYNNEI. The J segment lost 0 bases and the V segment lost 10 bases, leaving 10 bases of the junction unmatched. The CDR3 covers 16 residues. CDR3 sequence (DNA): TGTGCCAAGGGACAGGGATTAGACTTCTCTGGAAACACCATATATTTT. This translates into CAKGQGLDFSGNTIYF. Full variable domain (outside the CDR3, taken from reference TRBV2 and TRBJ1-3): EPEVTQTPSHQVTQMGQEVILRCVPISNHLYFYWYRQILGQKVEFLVSFYNNEISEKSEIFDDQFSVERPDGSNFTLKIRSTKLEDSAMYFCAKGQGLDFSGNTIYFGEGSWLTVV.

The chain links TRBV10-3 to TRBJ1-6, with D possibly TRBD1 on 5 matching bases. The germline gives CDR1 ENHRY, CDR2 SYGVKD. CDR3 length: 14 residues. Between the trimmed V and J ends, which lost 7 bases and 5 bases, there was a span of 12 bases. The CDR3 reads CAITRDGNNSPLHF. The CDR3 DNA follows: TGTGCCATCACTAGGGACGGAAATAATTCACCCCTCCACTTT.

The genes are TRBV19 and TRBJ1-5; D gene uncertain. Trimming removed 5 bases from V and 4 bases from J, with 15 bases in between. CDR1 and CDR2 (germline): LNHDA, SQIVND (reference sequence). This CDR3 has 15 amino acids. CDR3 sequence reads: CASSPRGVTNQPQHF. The DNA for the CDR3 is TGTGCCAGTAGTCCTCGCGGAGTCACTAATCAGCCCCAGCATTTT.

The chain uses TRBV3-1 (or the pseudogene TRBV3-2) and TRBJ2-3, with TRBD1 matching 7 bases. There are 14 residues in the CDR3. V shed 11 bases and J 2 bases; nucleotides not matched to a gene: 10. Germline V gives CDR1 LGHDT, CDR2 YNNKEL (reference sequence). CDR3 bases: TGTGCCGCCCAGGGGGTGACCAACACAGATACGCAGTATTTT. As protein: CAAQGVTNTDTQYF.

In its sample, this clone was seen once. This chain connects TRBV2 to TRBJ1-2, with 7 nucleotides matching TRBD1. The trim removed 4 bases at V and 4 bases at J, leaving 9 bases unmatched. Per the germline V gene, CDR1 is SNHLY and CDR2 is FYNNEI. The CDR3 covers 15 residues. The CDR3 region has the DNA TGTGCCAGCAGTGGACAGGGTGAGGGAATCTATGGCTACACCTTC. Translated: CASSGQGEGIYGYTF.

V gene TRBV19 combines with J gene TRBJ2-5; unclear D gene. Per germline, CDR1 LNHDA and CDR2 SQIVND (reference sequence). Trimming stripped 1 base from V and 5 bases from J, with 23 bases between. The length of the CDR3 is 18 residues. Here the CDR3 reads CASSIGWVSVAPGETQYF. Written as DNA, the CDR3 is TGTGCCAGTAGTATAGGCTGGGTCTCGGTAGCTCCCGGCGAGACCCAGTACTTC.

The rearrangement uses TRBV4-2 and TRBJ2-7; D is unresolved. CDR3 length: 13 amino acids. The V gene lost 0 bases and the J gene lost 2 bases, with 5 bases spanning the gap. CDR1 is LGHNA, CDR2 YNFKEQ, per germline. The CDR3 here is CASSQDRTYEQYF. In DNA form, the CDR3 reads TGTGCCAGCAGCCAAGATCGCACCTACGAGCAGTACTTC.

This clone has only one observation. V and J are TRBV7-6 and TRBJ2-1; D unresolved. V was pared by 5 bases and J by 5 bases, with 7 bases between. Germline assignment: CDR1 SGHVS and CDR2 FNYEAQ. The CDR3 is 12 residues long. The CDR3 spells CASSMDHNEQFF. CDR3 bases: TGTGCCAGCAGCATGGACCACAATGAGCAGTTCTTC.

The rearrangement joins TRBV10-3 to TRBJ2-1, with TRBD2 matching over 14 bases. V lost 6 bases, J lost 4 bases, and 14 bases stayed unmatched. The CDR3 contains 19 residues. The germline gives CDR1 ENHRY, CDR2 SYGVKD. CDR3 region: CAISRPGLAGERGYNEQFF. In DNA form, the CDR3 reads TGTGCCATCAGCCGACCGGGACTAGCGGGAGAAAGGGGATACAATGAGCAGTTCTTC.

The chain joins TRBV30 to TRBJ1-6, with no clear D. This CDR3 is 12 amino acids long. Between the trimmed V and J ends, which lost 0 bases and 10 bases, there was a span of 7 bases. In germline, CDR1 is GTSNPN, CDR2 SVGIG (reference sequence). The CDR3 spells CAWSVPRSPLHF. CDR3 bases: TGTGCCTGGAGTGTACCGAGATCACCCCTCCACTTT.